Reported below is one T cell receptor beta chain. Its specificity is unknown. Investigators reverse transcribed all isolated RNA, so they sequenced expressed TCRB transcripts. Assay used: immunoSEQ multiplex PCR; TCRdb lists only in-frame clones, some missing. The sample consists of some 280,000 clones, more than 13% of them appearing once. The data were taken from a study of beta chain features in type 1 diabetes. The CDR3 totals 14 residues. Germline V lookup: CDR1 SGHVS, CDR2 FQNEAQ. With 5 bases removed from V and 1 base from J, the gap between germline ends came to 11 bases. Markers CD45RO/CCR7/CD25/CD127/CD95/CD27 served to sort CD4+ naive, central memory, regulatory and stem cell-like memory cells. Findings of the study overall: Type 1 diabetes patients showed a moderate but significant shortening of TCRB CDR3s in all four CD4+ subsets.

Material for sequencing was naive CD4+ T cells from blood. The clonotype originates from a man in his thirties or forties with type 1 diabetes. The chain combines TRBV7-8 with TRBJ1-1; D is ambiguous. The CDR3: CASSNRRGNTEAFF. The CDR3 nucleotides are TGTGCCAGCAGCAACCGCCGGGGGAACACTGAAGCTTTCTTT.